This T cell receptor beta chain was identified during a study of control samples from healthy donors and cancer patients. TCRdb's copy holds only in-frame clones and misses some; the assay was immunoSEQ multiplex PCR. The data contain around 76,000 clones, roughly 94% of them singletons. The CDR3 contains 15 residues. The germline CDR1 and CDR2 sequences are SEHNR and FQNEAQ (reference sequence). Trimming shortened V by 4 bases and J by 0 bases, and 9 bases separated the two germline ends. Material: blood. The TCR sequence derives from a woman between 40 and 50 years old in good health. This sequence joins TRBV7-9 and TRBJ2-2; D may be TRBD1 or TRBD2 (6 bases each). CDR3 nucleotides: TGTGCCAGCAGCTGGGGGGCAGCGAACACCGGGGAGCTGTTTTTT. Residues: CASSWGAANTGELFF.